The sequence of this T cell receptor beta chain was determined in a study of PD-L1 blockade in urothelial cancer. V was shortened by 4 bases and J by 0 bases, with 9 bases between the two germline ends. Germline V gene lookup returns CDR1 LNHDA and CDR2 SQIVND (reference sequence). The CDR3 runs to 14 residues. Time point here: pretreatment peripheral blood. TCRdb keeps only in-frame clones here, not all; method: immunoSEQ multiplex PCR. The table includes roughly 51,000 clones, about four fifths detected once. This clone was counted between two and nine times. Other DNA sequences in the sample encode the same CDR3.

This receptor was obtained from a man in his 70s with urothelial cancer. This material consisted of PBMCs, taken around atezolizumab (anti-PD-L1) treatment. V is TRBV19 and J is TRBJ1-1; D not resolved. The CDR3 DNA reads TGTGCCAGTAGTAGAGGGAGCCTGAACACTGAAGCTTTCTTT. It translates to CASSRGSLNTEAFF.